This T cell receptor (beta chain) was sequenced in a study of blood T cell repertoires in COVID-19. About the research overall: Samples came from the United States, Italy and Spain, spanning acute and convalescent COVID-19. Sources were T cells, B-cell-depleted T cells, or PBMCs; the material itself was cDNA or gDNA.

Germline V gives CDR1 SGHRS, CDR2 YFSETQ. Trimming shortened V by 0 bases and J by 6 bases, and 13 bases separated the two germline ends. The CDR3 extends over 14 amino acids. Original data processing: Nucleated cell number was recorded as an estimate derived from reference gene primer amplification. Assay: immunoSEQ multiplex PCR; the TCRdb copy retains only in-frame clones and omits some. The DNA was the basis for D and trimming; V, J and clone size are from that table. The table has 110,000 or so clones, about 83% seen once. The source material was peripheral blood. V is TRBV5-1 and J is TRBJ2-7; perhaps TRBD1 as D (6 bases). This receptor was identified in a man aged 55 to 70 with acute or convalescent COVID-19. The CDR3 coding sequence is TGCGCCAGCAGCTTGGCCTTACAGGGTGTCGAGCAGTACTTC. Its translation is CASSLALQGVEQYF.